This is a list of T cell receptor beta chains from one sample in a study of shared clonotypes between healthy human individuals. Profiling relied on immunoSEQ multiplex PCR, and the TCRdb table lists in-frame clones only, not all of them. The profile covers about 460,000 clones, with over 60% appearing a single time and 12% taken by the ten largest. Sequencing input: PBMCs. These receptor sequences come from a woman aged 40 to 50 in good health. Some clones in this sample may be carry-over from other donors' samples. The CDR3 runs from the conserved cysteine through the conserved F or W. The D gene is left open where the match is weak. Clone size is given for some rows only: seen once, a few or many times, or a class if the clone is expanded.

.,TRBJ2-7,13,TRBV7-9,.,CASSLDTSYEQYF,TGTGCCAGCAGCCTGGACACATCCTACGAGCAGTACTTC
.,TRBJ2-7,18,TRBV5-1,TRBD2,CASSGGPGLAGFSYEQYF,TGCGCCAGCAGCGGGGGGCCGGGACTAGCGGGATTCTCCTACGAGCAGTACTTC
.,TRBJ2-7,13,TRBV4-1,.,CASSQGSAYEQYF,TGCGCCAGCAGCCAAGGGTCAGCCTACGAGCAGTACTTC
many,TRBJ2-2,14,TRBV11-2,.,CASSLSGYTGELFF,TGTGCCAGCAGCTTATCAGGGTACACCGGGGAGCTGTTTTTT
once,TRBJ2-3,11,TRBV14,.,CASSQVDTQYF,TGTGCCAGCAGCCAAGTTGATACGCAGTATTTT
.,TRBJ2-7,13,TRBV5-1,TRBD1,CASSLTGGYEQYF,TGCGCCAGCAGCTTGACAGGGGGCTACGAGCAGTACTTC
.,TRBJ1-5,15,TRBV11-2,.,CASSPGGISNQPQHF,TGTGCCAGCAGCCCGGGAGGAATTAGCAATCAGCCCCAGCATTTT
.,TRBJ2-7,14,TRBV30,.,CAAQVRRSFYEQYF,TGTGCCGCTCAGGTCAGGAGGAGCTTCTACGAGCAGTACTTC
once,TRBJ1-1,15,TRBV15,TRBD1,CATSRDRRTGEKAFF,TGTGCCACCAGCAGAGATCGGAGGACAGGAGAGAAAGCTTTCTTT
.,TRBJ1-1,14,TRBV7-8,.,CASSFGAANTEAFF,TGTGCCAGCAGCTTCGGGGCCGCGAACACTGAAGCTTTCTTT
.,TRBJ2-5,14,TRBV6-6,.,CASSYRDGWETQYF,TGTGCCAGCAGTTATCGGGACGGATGGGAGACCCAGTACTTC
.,TRBJ2-3,13,TRBV30,.,CAWRQGDTDTQYF,TGTGCCTGGAGACAGGGCGACACAGATACGCAGTATTTT
once,TRBJ1-5,15,TRBV27,.,CASKGHAGVGQPQHF,TGTGCCAGCAAAGGACACGCCGGAGTGGGACAGCCCCAGCATTTT
.,TRBJ1-2,12,TRBV6-5,.,CASSTGSGGYTF,TGTGCCAGCAGTACAGGGTCGGGTGGCTACACCTTC
few,TRBJ2-1,16,TRBV7-3,TRBD2,CASSPRLAGGYTEQFF,TGTGCCAGCAGCCCCAGACTAGCGGGAGGTTACACTGAGCAGTTCTTC
.,TRBJ2-5,16,TRBV5-1,.,CASSPSGVPGQETQYF,TGCGCCAGCAGCCCCTCGGGGGTCCCGGGCCAAGAGACCCAGTACTTC
.,TRBJ2-5,13,TRBV5-6,TRBD2,CASSWSGAETQYF,TGTGCCAGCAGCTGGAGCGGGGCTGAGACCCAGTACTTC
few,TRBJ2-5,11,TRBV2,.,CASSVSWEQYF,TGTGCCAGCAGTGTATCGTGGGAGCAGTACTTC
.,TRBJ1-1,13,TRBV28,.,CASSWVLGTEAFF,TGTGCCAGCAGTTGGGTCCTAGGGACTGAAGCTTTCTTT
.,TRBJ1-5,16,TRBV2,TRBD1,CASSDPGGGGDQPQHF,TGTGCCAGCAGTGATCCAGGGGGGGGTGGTGATCAGCCCCAGCATTTT
.,TRBJ2-7,14,TRBV14,.,CASSHGRGPYEQYF,TGTGCCAGCAGCCACGGCAGGGGACCCTACGAGCAGTACTTC